This TCR beta chain is drawn from a study of CD8 T cells in ankylosing spondylitis. Regarding the study as a whole: Reactive arthritis synovial fluid and blood were previously reported to contain some motif variants. Matched ankylosing spondylitis synovial fluid reportedly contained a significantly enriched population of disease-linked clones. Seemingly characteristic of ankylosing spondylitis blood was a TCR beta motif consisting of 7 or 8 highly homologous variants.

A single record per CDR3 protein comes from TCRdb applying MiXCR to the 5' RACE reads. The sample holds roughly 670,000 distinct CDR3 sequences; under 20% are singletons and the top ten take around a fifth. V lost 3 bases, J lost 1 base, and 8 bases lay in between. Germline loops: CDR1 DFQATT, CDR2 SNEGSKA (reference sequence). The CDR3 length is 13 residues. Notes on this clonotype: Antigen: not known.

The chain links TRBV20-1 to TRBJ2-3; D is possibly TRBD1 or TRBD2 (5 bases each). The TCR was taken from a male donor with ankylosing spondylitis. Sequenced sample: blood, either unsorted or a sorted T cell fraction (not recorded which). The CDR3 sequence: CSASGAGTDTQYF. In DNA form, the CDR3 reads TGCAGTGCTAGCGGGGCCGGCACAGATACGCAGTATTTT.